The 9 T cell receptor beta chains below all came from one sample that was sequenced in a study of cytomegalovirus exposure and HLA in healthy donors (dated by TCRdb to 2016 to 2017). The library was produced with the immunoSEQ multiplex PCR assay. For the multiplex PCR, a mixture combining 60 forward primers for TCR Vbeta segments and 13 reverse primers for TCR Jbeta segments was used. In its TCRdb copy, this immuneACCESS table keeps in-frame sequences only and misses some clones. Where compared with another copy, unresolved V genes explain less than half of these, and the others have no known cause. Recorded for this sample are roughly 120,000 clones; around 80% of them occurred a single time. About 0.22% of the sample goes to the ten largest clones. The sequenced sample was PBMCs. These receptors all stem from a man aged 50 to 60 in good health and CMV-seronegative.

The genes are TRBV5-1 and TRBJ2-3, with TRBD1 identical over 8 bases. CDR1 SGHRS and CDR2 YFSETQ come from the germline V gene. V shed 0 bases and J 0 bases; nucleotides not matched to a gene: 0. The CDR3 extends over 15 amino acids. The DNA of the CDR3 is TGCGCCAGCAGCTTGGGGGACAGGAGCACAGATACGCAGTATTTT. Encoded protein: CASSLGDRSTDTQYF.

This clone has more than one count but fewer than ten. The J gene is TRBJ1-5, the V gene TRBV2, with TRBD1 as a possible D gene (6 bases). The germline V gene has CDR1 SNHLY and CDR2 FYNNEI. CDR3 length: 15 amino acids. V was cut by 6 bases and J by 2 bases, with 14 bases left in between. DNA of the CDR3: TGTGCCAGCAGGGCTACAGGGATTGGCAATCAGCCCCAGCATTTT. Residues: CASRATGIGNQPQHF.

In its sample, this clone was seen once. The CDR3 reads CASRFLGRGLSEAFF. CDR3 coding DNA: TGTGCCAGCAGATTTCTCGGACGGGGTTTGTCTGAAGCTTTCTTT. The V and J genes are TRBV28 and TRBJ1-1; D gene ambiguous. V shed 6 bases and J shed 6 bases, with 20 bases lying between them. The CDR3 contains 15 residues. The germline V gene has CDR1 MDHEN and CDR2 SYDVKM.

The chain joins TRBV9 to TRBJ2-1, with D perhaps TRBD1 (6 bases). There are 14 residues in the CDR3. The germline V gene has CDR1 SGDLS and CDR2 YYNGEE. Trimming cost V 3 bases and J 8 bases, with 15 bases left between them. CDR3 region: CASSAGNRADEQFF. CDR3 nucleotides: TGTGCCAGCAGCGCTGGGAACAGGGCGGATGAGCAGTTCTTC. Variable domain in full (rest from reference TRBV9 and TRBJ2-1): DSGVTQTPKHLITATGQRVTLRCSPRSGDLSVYWYQQSLDQGLQFLIQYYNGEERAKGNILERFSAQQFPDLHSELNLSSLELGDSALYFCASSAGNRADEQFFGPGTRLTVL.

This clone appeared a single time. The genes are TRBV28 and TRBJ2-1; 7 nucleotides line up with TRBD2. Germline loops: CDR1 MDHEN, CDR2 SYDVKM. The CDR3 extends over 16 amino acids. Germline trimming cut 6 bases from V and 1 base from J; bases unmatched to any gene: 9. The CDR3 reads CASSRSGAISYNEQFF. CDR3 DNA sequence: TGTGCCAGCAGCCGCAGCGGGGCTATTTCCTACAATGAGCAGTTCTTC.

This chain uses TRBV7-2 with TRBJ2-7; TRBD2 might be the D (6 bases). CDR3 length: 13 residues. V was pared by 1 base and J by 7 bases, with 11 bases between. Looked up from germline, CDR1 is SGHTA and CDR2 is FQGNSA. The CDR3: CASSLGGDLEQYF. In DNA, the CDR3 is TGTGCCAGCAGCTTAGGGGGGGACCTGGAGCAGTACTTC.

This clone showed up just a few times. The CDR3: CASSAGLTGELFF. CDR3 sequence (DNA): TGTGCCAGCAGCGCAGGGCTCACCGGGGAGCTGTTTTTT. The J gene is TRBJ2-2, the V gene TRBV9, with D possibly being TRBD1 (5 bases). The CDR3 contains 13 residues. V dropped 3 bases and J dropped 4 bases, with 7 bases sitting between them. Germline V gene lookup returns CDR1 SGDLS and CDR2 YYNGEE.

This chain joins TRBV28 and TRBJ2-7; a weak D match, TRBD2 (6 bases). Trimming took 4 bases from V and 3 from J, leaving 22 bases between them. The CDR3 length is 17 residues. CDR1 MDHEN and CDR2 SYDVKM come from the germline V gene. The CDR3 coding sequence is TGTGCCAGCAGTTCGTATATCGGGGATGTGGGACTCTACGAGCAGTACTTC. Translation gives CASSSYIGDVGLYEQYF.

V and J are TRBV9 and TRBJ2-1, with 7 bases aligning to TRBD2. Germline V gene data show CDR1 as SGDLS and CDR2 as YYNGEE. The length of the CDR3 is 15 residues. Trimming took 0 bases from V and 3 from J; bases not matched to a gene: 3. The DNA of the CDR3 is TGTGCCAGCAGCGTAGATGGCGGGAGCTACAATGAGCAGTTCTTC. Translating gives CASSVDGGSYNEQFF.